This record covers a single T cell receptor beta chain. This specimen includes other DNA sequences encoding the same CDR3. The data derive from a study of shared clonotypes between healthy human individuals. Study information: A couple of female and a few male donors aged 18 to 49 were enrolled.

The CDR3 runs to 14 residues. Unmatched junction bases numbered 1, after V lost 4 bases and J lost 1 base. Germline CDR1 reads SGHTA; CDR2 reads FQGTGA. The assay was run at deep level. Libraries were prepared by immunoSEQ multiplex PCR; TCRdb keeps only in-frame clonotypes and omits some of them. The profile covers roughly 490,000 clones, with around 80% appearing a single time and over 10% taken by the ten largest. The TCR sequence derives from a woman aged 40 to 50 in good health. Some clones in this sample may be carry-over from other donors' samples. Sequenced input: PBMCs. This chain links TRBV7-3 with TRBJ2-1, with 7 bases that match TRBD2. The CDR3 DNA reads TGTGCCAGCAGCTCTAGCGGATCCTACAATGAGCAGTTCTTC. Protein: CASSSSGSYNEQFF. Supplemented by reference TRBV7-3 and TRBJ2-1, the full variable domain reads GAGVSQTPSNKVTEKGKYVELRCDPISGHTALYWYRQSLGQGPEFLIYFQGTGAADDSGLPNDRFFAVRPEGSVSTLKIQRTERGDSAVYLCASSSSGSYNEQFFGPGTRLTVL.